This TCR beta chain was observed in a study of T cell changes during pregnancy in multiple sclerosis. The CDR3 totals 12 residues. The germline V gene has CDR1 SGHRS and CDR2 YFSETQ. The germline V and J ends were trimmed by 4 bases and 8 bases, with 10 bases remaining between them. Sequencing was performed with immunoSEQ multiplex PCR; in TCRdb, only in-frame clones are kept and a portion is missing. The sample includes tens of thousands of clones, 85% to 95% of them seen just once. The chain employs TRBV5-1 and TRBJ2-4; D possibly corresponds to TRBD1 (7 bases). The TCR was taken from a female donor with multiple sclerosis, enrolled in a pregnancy study. The sample here was CD8+ T cells from peripheral blood mononuclear cells, taken in the third trimester of pregnancy. The CDR3: CASSPRGDIQYF. The CDR3 DNA reads TGCGCCAGCAGCCCCAGGGGGGACATTCAGTACTTC.